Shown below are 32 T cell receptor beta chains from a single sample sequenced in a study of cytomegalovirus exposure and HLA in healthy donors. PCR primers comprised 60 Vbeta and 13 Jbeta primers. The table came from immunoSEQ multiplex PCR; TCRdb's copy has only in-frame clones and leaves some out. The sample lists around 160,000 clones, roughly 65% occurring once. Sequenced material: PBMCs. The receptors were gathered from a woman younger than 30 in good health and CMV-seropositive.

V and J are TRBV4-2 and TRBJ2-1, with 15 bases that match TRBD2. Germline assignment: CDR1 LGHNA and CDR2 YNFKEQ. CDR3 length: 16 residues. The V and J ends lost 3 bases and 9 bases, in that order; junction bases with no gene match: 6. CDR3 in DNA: TGTGCCAGCAGCCACCTCGGACTAGCGGGGGGGCCTGAGCAGTTCTTC. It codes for CASSHLGLAGGPEQFF.

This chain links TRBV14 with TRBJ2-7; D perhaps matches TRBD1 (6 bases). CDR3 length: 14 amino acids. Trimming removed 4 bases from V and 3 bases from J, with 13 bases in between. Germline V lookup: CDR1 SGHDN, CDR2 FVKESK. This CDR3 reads CASSPWTVSYEQYF. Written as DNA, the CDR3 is TGTGCCAGCAGCCCATGGACAGTGAGCTACGAGCAGTACTTC.

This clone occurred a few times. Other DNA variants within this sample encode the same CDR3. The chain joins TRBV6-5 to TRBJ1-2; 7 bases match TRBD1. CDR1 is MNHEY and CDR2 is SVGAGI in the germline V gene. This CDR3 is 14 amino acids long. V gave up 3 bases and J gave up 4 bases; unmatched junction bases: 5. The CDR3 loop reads CASSYLRQGYGYTF. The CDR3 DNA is TGTGCCAGCAGTTATCTCCGACAGGGCTATGGCTACACCTTC.

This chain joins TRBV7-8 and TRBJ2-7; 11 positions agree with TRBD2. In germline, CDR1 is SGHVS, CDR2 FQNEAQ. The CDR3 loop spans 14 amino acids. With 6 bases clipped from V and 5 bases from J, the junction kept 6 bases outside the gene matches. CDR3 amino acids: CASRGLAEENEQYF. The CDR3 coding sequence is TGTGCCAGCAGGGGACTAGCGGAGGAGAACGAGCAGTACTTC.

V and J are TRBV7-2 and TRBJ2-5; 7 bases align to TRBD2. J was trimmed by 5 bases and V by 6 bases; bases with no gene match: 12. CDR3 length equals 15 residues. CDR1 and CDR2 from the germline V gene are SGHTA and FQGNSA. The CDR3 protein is CASRVFAGAEETQYF. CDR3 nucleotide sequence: TGTGCCAGCAGGGTGTTCGCGGGAGCGGAGGAGACCCAGTACTTC.

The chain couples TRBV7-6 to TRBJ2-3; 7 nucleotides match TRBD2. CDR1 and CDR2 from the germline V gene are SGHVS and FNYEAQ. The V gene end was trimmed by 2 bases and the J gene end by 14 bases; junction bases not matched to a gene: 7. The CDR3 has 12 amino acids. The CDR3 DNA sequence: TGTGCCAGCAGCTTAATGGGGGGGGGACTGTATTTT. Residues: CASSLMGGGLYF.

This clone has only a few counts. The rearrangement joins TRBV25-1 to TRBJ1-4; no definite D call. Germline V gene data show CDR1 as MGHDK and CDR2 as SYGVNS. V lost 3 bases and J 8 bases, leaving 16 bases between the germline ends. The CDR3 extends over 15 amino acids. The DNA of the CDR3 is TGTGCCAGCAGTGAGGGTCGGCTGGGAGACGAAAAACTGTTTTTT. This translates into CASSEGRLGDEKLFF.

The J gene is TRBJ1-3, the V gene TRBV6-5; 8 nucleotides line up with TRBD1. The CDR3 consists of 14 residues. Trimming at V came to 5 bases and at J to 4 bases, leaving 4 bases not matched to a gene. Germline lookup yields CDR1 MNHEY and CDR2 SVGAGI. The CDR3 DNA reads TGTGCCAGCAGTACAGGGGGGATCGGAAACACCATATATTTT. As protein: CASSTGGIGNTIYF.

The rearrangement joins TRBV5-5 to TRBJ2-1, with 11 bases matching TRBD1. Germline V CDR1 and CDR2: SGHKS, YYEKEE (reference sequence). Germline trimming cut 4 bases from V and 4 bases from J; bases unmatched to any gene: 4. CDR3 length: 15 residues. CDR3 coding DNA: TGTGCCAGCAGCCCCGGGACAGGGGGTTACAATGAGCAGTTCTTC. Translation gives CASSPGTGGYNEQFF.

The CDR3 sequence: CARENRGSYNEQFF. The CDR3 DNA is TGTGCCAGGGAAAACAGGGGTTCCTACAATGAGCAGTTCTTC. The rearrangement links TRBV2 to TRBJ2-1, with 7 bases that match TRBD1. V was clipped by 9 bases and J by 1 base; unmatched bases: 6. Germline lookup yields CDR1 SNHLY and CDR2 FYNNEI. There are 14 residues in the CDR3.

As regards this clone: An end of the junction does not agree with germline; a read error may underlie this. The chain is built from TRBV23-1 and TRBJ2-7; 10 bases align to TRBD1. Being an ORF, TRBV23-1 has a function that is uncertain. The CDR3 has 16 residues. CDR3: CASSPDDRGLHYEQYF. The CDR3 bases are TGCGCCAGCAGTCCGGACGACAGGGGGCTACACTACGAGCAGTACTTT.

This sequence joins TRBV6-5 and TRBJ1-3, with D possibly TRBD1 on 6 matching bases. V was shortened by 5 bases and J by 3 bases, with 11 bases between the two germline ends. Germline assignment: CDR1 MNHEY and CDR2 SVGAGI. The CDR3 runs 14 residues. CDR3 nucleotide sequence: TGTGCCAGCAGTCGGGGGGCATATGGAAACACCATATATTTT. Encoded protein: CASSRGAYGNTIYF.

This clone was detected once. Here the CDR3 DNA reads TGTGCCTGGAGTGTAGGTAGACTAGCGGGAGCCAACTCCTACAATGAGCAGTTCTTC. Amino acids: CAWSVGRLAGANSYNEQFF. The chain couples TRBV30 to TRBJ2-1, with 12 bases fitting TRBD2. Looked up from germline, CDR1 is GTSNPN and CDR2 is SVGIG (reference sequence). CDR3 length: 19 amino acids. Germline trimming cut 0 bases from V and 0 bases from J; bases unmatched to any gene: 9.

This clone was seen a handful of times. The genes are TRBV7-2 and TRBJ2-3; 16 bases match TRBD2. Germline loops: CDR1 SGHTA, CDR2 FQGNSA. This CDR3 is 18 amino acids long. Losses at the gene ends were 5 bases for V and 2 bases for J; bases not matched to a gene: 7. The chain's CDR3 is CASSPGLAGGLATDTQYF. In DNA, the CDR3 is TGTGCCAGCAGCCCGGGACTAGCGGGGGGGCTCGCCACAGATACGCAGTATTTT.

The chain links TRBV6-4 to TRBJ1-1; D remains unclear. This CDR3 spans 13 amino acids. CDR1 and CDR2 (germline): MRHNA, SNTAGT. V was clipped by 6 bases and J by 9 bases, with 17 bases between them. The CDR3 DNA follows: TGTGCCAGCAGACCCGAAGAACGTGGGCAAGCTTTCTTT. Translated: CASRPEERGQAFF.

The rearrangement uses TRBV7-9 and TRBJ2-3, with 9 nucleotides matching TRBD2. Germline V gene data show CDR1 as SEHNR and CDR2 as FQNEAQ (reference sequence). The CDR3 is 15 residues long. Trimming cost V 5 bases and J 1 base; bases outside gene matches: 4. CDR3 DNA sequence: TGTGCCAGCAGCCTAGGACTAGCGCGCACAGATACGCAGTATTTT. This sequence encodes CASSLGLARTDTQYF.

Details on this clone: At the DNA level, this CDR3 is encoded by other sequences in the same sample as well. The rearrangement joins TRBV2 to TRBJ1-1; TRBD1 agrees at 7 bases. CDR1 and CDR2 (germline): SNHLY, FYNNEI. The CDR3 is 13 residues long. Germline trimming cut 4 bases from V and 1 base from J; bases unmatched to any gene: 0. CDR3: CASSGQGNTEAFF. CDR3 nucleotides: TGTGCCAGCAGTGGACAGGGGAACACTGAAGCTTTCTTT.

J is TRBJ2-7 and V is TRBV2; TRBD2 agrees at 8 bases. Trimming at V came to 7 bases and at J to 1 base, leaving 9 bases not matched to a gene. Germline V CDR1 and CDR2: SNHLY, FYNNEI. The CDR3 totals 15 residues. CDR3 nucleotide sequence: TGTGCCAGCACCGACACTGGCGGGAGGTCCTACGAGCAGTACTTC. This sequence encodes CASTDTGGRSYEQYF.

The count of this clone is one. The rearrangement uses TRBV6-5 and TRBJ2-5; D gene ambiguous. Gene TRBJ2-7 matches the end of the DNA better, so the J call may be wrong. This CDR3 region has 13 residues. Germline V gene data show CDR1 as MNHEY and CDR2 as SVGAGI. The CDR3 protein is CASSYFRLGEQYF. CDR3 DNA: TGTGCCAGCAGTTACTTTCGACTCGGCGAGCAGTACTTC.

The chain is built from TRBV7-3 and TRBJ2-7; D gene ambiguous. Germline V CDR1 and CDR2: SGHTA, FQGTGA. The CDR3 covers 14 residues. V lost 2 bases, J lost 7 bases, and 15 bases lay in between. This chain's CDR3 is CASSLSDGFREQYF. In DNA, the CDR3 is TGTGCCAGCAGCTTATCCGACGGTTTCAGGGAGCAGTACTTC.

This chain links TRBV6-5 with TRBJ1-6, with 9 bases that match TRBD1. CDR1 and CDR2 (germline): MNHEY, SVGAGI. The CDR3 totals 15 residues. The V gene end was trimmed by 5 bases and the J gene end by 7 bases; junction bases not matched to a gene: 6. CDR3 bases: TGTGCCAGCAGTCCCCAGACAGGGGGAAATTCACCCCTCCACTTT. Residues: CASSPQTGGNSPLHF.

The CDR3 sequence is CASSLGDRSYEQYF. The DNA for the CDR3 is TGCGCCAGCAGCTTGGGGGACAGATCCTACGAGCAGTACTTC. J is TRBJ2-7 and V is TRBV5-1; 7 bases align to TRBD1. The germline V gene has CDR1 SGHRS and CDR2 YFSETQ. Trimming removed 0 bases from V and 1 base from J; junction bases left unmatched: 1. The CDR3 has 14 amino acids.

The CDR3 sequence is CASSAGLTEETQYF. In nucleotides, the CDR3 is TGTGCCAGCAGCGCGGGACTGACCGAAGAGACCCAGTACTTC. The chain links TRBV9 to TRBJ2-5, with D possibly TRBD2 on 6 matching bases. V gave up 3 bases and J gave up 3 bases, with 12 bases separating them. The CDR3 runs 14 residues. Germline values: CDR1 SGDLS, CDR2 YYNGEE.

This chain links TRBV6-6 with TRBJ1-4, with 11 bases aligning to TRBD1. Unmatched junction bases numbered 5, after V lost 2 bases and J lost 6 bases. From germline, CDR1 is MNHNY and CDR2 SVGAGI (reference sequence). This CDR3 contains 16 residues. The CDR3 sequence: CASSYPGTGGHEKLFF. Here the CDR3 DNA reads TGTGCCAGCAGTTACCCCGGGACAGGGGGTCATGAAAAACTGTTTTTT.

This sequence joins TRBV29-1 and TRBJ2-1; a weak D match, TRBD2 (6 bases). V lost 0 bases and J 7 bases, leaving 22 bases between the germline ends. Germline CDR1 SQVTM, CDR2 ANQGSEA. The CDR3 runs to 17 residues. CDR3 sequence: CSVEDGGVLGAANEQFF. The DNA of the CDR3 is TGCAGCGTTGAAGATGGAGGGGTTCTCGGGGCAGCGAATGAGCAGTTCTTC.

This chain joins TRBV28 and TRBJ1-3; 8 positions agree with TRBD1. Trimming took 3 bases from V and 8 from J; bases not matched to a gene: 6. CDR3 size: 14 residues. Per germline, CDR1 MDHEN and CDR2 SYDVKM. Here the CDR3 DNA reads TGTGCCAGCAGTTTTTCGCAGGGGGCGTACACCATATATTTT. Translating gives CASSFSQGAYTIYF.

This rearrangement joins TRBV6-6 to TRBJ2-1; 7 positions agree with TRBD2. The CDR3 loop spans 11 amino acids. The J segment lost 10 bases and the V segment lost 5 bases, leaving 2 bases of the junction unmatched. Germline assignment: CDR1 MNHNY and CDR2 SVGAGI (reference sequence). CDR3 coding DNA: TGTGCCAGCAGTCGACTAGCCGAGCAGTTCTTC. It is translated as CASSRLAEQFF.

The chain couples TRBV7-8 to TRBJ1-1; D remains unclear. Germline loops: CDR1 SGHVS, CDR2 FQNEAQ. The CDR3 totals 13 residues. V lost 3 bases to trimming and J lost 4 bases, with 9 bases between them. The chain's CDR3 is CASSLRVSTEAFF. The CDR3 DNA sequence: TGTGCCAGCAGCTTGAGGGTGAGCACTGAAGCTTTCTTT.

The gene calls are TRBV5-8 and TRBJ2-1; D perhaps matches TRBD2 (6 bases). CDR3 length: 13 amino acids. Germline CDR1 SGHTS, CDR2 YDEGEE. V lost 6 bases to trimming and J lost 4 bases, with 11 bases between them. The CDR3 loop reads CASTTREYNEQFF. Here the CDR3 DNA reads TGTGCCAGCACCACGCGGGAATACAATGAGCAGTTCTTC.

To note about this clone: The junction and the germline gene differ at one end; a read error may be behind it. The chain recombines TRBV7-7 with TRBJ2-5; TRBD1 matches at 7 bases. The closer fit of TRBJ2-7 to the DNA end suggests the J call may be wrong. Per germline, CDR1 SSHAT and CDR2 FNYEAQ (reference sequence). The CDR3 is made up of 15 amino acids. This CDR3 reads CASSLETGHGYEQYF. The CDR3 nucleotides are TGTGCTAGCAGCTTAGAGACAGGGCATGGTTACGAGCAGTACTTC.

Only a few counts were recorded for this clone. CDR3 nucleotides: TGTGCCAGCAGCGACAGACAGGGTAGCATTGATACGCAGTATTTT. Its protein is CASSDRQGSIDTQYF. V gene TRBV7-6 combines with J gene TRBJ2-3; 7 nucleotides line up with TRBD1. The CDR3 has 15 amino acids. Germline CDR1 reads SGHVS; CDR2 reads FNYEAQ. V dropped 5 bases and J dropped 6; count of bases not matched to a gene: 11.

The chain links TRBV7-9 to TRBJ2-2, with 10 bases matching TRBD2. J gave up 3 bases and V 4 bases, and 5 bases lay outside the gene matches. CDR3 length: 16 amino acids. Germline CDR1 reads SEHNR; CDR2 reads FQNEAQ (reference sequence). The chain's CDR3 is CASSSGTSEYTGELFF. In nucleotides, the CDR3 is TGTGCCAGCAGCTCTGGGACTAGCGAGTACACCGGGGAGCTGTTTTTT.